Only a few counts were recorded for the clone carrying this T cell receptor beta chain. What it binds is not known. The sample is drawn from a study of blood T cells in healthy people across ages. Regarding the study as a whole: Any changes in expanded clonotypes were possibly confounded, as donor CMV status remained unknown. Age showed a roughly linear inverse relationship with TCR beta diversity per million T cells.

A J-beta primer mix and a sample-barcoded 5' primer were used in a second PCR of roughly 7 to 12 cycles. A tag from a template-switch adaptor with 12 random nucleotides marked each cDNA molecule. One entry per CDR3 protein, called by TCRdb with MiXCR from the 5' RACE reads. The sample yields about 1.5 million distinct CDR3 sequences, roughly 43% seen once. Each donor gave roughly 9.2 milliliters of peripheral blood. This TCR came from a woman in her late teens or twenties in good health. Sequencing was done on a sample of blood.

The CDR3 sequence is CSARDPNYNEQFF. The DNA for the CDR3 is TGCAGTGCTAGGGACCCCAACTACAATGAGCAGTTCTTC. This chain uses TRBV20-1 with TRBJ2-1; D remains unclear. CDR1 is DFQATT, CDR2 SNEGSKA, per germline (reference sequence). CDR3 length equals 13 residues. Trimming cost V 3 bases and J 3 bases, with 9 bases left between them.